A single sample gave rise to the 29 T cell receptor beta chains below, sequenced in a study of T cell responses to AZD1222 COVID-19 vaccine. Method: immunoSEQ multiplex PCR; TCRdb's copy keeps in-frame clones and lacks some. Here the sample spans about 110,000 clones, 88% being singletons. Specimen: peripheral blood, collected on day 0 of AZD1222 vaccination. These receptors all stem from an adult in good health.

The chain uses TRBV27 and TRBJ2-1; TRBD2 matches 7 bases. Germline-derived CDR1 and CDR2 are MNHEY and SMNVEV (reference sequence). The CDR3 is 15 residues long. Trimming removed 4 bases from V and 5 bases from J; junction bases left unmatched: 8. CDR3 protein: CASSSTAGEDNEQFF. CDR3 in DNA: TGTGCCAGCAGTTCTACCGCGGGGGAGGACAATGAGCAGTTCTTC.

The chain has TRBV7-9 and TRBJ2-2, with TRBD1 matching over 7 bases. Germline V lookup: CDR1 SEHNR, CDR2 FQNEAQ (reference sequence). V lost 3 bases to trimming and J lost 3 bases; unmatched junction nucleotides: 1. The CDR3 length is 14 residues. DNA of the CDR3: TGTGCCAGCAGCTTGGGGACAGACACCGGGGAGCTGTTTTTT. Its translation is CASSLGTDTGELFF.

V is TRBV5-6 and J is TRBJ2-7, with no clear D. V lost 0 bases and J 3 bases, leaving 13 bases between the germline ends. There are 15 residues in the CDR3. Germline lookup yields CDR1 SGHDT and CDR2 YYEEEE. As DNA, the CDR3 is TGTGCCAGCAGCTTGGCCCCCTCCGAACTCTACGAGCAGTACTTC. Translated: CASSLAPSELYEQYF.

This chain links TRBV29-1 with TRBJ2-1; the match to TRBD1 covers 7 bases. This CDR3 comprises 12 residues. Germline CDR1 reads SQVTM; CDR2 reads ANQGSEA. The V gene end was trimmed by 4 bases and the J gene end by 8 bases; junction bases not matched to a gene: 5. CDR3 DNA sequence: TGCAGCGTTGGAAAGGGGGCCTATGAGCAGTTCTTC. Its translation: CSVGKGAYEQFF.

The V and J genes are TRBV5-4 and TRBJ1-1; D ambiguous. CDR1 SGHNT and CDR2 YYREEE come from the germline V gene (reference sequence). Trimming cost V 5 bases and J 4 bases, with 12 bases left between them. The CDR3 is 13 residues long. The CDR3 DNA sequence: TGTGCCAGCAGGCGGGAGAGGGTCACTGAAGCTTTCTTT. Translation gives CASRRERVTEAFF.

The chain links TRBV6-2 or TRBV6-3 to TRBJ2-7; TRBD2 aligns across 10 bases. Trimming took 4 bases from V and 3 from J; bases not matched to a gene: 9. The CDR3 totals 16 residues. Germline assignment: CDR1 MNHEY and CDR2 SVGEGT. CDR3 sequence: CASSSVTLAGDYEQYF. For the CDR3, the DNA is TGTGCCAGCAGTTCCGTCACTCTAGCGGGAGACTACGAGCAGTACTTC.

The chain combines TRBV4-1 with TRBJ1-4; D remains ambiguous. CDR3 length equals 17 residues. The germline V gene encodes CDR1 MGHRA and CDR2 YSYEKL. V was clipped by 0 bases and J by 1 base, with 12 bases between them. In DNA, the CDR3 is TGCGCCAGCAGCCAAGATCTTCCGCGAGGAACTAATGAAAAACTGTTTTTT. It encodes CASSQDLPRGTNEKLFF.

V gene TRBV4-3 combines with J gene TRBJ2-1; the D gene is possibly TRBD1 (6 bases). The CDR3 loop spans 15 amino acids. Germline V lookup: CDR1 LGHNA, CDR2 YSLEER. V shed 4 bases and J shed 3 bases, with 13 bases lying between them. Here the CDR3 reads CASSPQDSSYNEQFF. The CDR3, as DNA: TGCGCCAGCAGCCCTCAGGACAGCAGCTACAATGAGCAGTTCTTC.

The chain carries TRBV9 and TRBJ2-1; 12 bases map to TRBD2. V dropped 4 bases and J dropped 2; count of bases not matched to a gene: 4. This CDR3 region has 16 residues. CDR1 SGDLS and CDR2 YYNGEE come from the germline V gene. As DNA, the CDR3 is TGTGCCAGCAGCCCTCGGACTAGCGGGACCTACAATGAGCAGTTCTTC. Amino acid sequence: CASSPRTSGTYNEQFF.

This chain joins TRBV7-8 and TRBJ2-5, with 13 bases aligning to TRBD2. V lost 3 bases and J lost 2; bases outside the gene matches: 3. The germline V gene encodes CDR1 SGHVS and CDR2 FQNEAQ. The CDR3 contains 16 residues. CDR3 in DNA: TGTGCCAGCAGCTTGACGGGACTAGCGGGACAAGAGACCCAGTACTTC. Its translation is CASSLTGLAGQETQYF.

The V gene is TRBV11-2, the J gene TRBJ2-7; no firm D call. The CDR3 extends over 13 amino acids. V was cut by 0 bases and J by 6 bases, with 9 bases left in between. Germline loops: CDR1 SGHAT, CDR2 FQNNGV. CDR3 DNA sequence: TGTGCCAGCAGCTTAGAGGCGCTTGGCGAGCAGTACTTC. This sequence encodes CASSLEALGEQYF. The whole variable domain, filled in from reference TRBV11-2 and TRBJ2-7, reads EAGVAQSPRYKIIEKRQSVAFWCNPISGHATLYWYQQILGQGPKLLIQFQNNGVVDDSQLPKDRFSAERLKGVDSTLKIQPAKLEDSAVYLCASSLEALGEQYFGPGTRLTVT.

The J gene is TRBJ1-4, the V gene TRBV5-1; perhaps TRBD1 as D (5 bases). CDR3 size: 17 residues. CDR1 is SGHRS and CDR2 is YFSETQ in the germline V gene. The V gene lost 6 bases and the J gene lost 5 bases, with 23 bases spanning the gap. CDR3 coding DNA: TGCGCCAGCACCTCGGGGGGTTTTTTTCAGAGAAATGAAAAACTGTTTTTT. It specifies CASTSGGFFQRNEKLFF.

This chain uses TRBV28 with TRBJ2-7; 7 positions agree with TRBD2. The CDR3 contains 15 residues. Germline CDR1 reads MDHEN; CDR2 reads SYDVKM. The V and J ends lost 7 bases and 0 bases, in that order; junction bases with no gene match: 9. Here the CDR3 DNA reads TGTGCCAGCACCGAGAGCGGGATTAACTCCTACGAGCAGTACTTC. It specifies CASTESGINSYEQYF. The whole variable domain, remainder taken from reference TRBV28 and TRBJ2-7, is DVKVTQSSRYLVKRTGEKVFLECVQDMDHENMFWYRQDPGLGLRLIYFSYDVKMKEKGDIPEGYSVSREKKERFSLILESASTNQTSMYLCASTESGINSYEQYFGPGTRLTVT.

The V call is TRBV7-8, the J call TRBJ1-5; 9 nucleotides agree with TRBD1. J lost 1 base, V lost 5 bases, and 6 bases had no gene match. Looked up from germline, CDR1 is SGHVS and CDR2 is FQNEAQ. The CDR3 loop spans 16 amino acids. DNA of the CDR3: TGTGCCAGCAGCCCGAGGACAGGGGCAAGCAATCAGCCCCAGCATTTT. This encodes CASSPRTGASNQPQHF.

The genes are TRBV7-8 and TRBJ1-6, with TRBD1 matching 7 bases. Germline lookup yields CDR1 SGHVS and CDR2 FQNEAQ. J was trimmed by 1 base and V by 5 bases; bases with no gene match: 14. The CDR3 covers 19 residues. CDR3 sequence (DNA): TGTGCCAGCAGCACCCGGACCCACAGGGGTGGATCCTATAATTCACCCCTCCACTTT. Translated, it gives CASSTRTHRGGSYNSPLHF.

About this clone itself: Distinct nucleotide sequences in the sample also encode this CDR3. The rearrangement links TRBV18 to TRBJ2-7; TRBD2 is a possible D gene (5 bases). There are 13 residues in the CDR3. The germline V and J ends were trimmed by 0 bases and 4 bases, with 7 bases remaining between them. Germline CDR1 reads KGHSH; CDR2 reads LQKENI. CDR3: CASSPPGSYEQYF. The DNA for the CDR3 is TGTGCCAGCTCACCACCGGGGAGTTACGAGCAGTACTTC.

CDR3 sequence reads: CATAGQGLSNQPQHF. CDR3 in DNA: TGTGCCACCGCAGGACAGGGCTTAAGCAATCAGCCCCAGCATTTT. This chain connects TRBV6-5 to TRBJ1-5, with 8 bases that match TRBD1. In germline, CDR1 is MNHEY, CDR2 SVGAGI. The V gene end was trimmed by 10 bases and the J gene end by 1 base; junction bases not matched to a gene: 9. The length of the CDR3 is 15 residues.

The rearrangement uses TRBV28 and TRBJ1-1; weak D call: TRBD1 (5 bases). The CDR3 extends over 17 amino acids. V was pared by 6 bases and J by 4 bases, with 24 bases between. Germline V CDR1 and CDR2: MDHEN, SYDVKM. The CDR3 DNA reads TGTGCCAGCAGCACCGGGACGAGGGTCGGTAGTCGCACTGAAGCTTTCTTT. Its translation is CASSTGTRVGSRTEAFF.

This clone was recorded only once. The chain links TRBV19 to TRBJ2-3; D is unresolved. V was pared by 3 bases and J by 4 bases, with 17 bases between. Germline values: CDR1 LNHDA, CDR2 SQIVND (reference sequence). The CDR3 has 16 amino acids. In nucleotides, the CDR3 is TGTGCCAGTAGTATTCTTCCGATACCGGCCCCAGATACGCAGTATTTT. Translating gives CASSILPIPAPDTQYF.

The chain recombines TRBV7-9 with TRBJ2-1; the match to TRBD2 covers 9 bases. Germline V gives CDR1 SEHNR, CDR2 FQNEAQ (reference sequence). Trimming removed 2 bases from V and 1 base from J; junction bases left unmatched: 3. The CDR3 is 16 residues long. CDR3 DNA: TGTGCCAGCAGCTTATTCCTAGCGGGATCCTACAATGAGCAGTTCTTC. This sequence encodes CASSLFLAGSYNEQFF. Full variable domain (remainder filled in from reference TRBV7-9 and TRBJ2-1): DTGVSQNPRHKITKRGQNVTFRCDPISEHNRLYWYRQTLGQGPEFLTYFQNEAQLEKSRLLSDRFSAERPKGSFSTLEIQRTEQGDSAMYLCASSLFLAGSYNEQFFGPGTRLTVL.

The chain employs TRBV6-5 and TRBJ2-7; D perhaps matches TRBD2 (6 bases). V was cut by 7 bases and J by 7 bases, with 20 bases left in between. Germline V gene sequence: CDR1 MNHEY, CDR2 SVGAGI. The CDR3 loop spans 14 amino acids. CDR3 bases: TGTGCCAGCAAAAAAGGGACGGACGGAGGGGAGCAGTACTTC. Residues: CASKKGTDGGEQYF.

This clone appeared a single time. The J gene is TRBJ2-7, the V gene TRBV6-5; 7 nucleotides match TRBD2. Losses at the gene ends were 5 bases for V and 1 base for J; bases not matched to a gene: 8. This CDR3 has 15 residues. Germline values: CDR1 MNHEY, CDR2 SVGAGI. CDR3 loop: CASSRRTSLSYEQYF. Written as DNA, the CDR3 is TGTGCCAGCAGTCGACGGACTAGTTTATCCTACGAGCAGTACTTC.

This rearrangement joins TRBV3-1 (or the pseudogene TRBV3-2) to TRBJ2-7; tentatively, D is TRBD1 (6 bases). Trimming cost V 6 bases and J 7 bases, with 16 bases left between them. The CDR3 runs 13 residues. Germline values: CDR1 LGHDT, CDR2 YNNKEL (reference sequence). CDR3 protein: CASSTSTGWEQYF. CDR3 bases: TGTGCCAGCAGTACCAGTACAGGGTGGGAGCAGTACTTC.

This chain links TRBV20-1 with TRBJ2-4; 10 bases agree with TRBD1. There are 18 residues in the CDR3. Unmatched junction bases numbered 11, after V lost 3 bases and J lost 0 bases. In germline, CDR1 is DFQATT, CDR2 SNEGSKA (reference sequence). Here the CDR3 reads CSASGGTGDAKAKNIQYF. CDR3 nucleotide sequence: TGCAGTGCTAGTGGCGGGACAGGGGACGCGAAAGCCAAAAACATTCAGTACTTC.

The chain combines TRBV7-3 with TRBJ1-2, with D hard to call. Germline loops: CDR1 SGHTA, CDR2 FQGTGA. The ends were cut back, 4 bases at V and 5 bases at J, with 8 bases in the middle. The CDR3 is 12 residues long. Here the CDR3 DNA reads TGTGCCAGCAGCTCCCCCGAGTATGGCTACACCTTC. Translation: CASSSPEYGYTF.

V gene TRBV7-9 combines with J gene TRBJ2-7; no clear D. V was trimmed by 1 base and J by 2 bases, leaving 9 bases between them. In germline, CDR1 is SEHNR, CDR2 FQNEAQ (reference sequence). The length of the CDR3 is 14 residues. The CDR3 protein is CASSLGASPYEQYF. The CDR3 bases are TGTGCCAGCAGCTTAGGAGCATCCCCCTACGAGCAGTACTTC.

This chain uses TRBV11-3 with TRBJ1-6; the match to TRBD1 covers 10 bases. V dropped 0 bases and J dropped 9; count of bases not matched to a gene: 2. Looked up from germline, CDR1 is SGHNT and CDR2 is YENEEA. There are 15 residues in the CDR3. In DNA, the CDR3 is TGTGCCAGCAGCTTAGACGGGACAGGGGCTTCACCCCTCCACTTT. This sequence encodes CASSLDGTGASPLHF.

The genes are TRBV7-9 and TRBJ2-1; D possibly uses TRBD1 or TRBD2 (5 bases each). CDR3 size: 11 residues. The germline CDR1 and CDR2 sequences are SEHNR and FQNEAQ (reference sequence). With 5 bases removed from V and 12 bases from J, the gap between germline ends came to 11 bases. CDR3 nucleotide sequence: TGTGCCAGCAGCCCCCCAGGGAGGCAGTTCTTC. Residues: CASSPPGRQFF.

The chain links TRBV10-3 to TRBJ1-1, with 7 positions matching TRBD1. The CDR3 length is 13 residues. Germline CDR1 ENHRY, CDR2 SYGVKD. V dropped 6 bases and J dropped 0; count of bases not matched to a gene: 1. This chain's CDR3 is CAIRGTVNTEAFF. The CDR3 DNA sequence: TGTGCCATCAGGGGGACAGTGAACACTGAAGCTTTCTTT.